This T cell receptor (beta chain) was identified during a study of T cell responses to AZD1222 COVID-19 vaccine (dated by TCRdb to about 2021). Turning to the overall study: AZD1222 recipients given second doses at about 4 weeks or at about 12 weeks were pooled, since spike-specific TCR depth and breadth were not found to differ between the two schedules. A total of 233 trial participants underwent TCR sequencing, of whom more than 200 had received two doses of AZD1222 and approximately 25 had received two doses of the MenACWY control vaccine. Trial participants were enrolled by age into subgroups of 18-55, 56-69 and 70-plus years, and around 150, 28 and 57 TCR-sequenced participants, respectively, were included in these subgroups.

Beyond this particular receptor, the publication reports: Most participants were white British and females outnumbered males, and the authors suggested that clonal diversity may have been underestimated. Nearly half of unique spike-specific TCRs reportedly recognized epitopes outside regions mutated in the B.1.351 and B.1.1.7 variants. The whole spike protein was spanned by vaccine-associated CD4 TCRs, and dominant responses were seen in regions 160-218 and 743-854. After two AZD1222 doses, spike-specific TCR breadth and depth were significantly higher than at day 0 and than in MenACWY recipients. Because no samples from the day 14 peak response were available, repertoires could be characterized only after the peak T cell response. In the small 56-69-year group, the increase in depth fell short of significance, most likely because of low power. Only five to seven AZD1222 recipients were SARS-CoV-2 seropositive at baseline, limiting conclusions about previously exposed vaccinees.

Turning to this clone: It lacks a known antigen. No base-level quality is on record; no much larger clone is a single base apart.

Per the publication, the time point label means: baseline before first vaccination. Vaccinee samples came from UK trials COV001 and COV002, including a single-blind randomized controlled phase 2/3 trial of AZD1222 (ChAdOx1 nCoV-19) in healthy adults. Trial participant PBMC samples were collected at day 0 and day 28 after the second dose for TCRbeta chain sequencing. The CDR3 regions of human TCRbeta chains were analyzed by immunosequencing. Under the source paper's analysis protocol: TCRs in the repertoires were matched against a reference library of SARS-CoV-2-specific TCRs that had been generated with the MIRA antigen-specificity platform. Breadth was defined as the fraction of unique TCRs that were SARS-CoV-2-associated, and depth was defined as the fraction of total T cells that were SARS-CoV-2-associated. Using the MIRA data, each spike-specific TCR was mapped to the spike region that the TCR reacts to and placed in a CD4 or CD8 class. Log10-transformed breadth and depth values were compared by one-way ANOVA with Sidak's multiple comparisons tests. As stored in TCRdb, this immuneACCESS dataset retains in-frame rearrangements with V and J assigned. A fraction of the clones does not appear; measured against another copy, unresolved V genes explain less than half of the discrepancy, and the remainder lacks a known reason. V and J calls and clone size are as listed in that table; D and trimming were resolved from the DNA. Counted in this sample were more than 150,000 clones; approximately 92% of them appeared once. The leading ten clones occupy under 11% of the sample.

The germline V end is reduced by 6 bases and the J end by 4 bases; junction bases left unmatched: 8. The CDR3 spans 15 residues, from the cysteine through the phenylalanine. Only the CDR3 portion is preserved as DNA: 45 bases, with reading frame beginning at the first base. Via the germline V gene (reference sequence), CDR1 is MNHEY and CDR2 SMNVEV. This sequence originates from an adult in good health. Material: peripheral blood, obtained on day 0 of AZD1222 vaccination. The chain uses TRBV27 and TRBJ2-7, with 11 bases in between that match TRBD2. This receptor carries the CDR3 CASRYSGRALYEQYF. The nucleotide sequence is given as TGTGCCAGCAGATATAGCGGGAGGGCCTTGTACGAGCAGTACTTC.